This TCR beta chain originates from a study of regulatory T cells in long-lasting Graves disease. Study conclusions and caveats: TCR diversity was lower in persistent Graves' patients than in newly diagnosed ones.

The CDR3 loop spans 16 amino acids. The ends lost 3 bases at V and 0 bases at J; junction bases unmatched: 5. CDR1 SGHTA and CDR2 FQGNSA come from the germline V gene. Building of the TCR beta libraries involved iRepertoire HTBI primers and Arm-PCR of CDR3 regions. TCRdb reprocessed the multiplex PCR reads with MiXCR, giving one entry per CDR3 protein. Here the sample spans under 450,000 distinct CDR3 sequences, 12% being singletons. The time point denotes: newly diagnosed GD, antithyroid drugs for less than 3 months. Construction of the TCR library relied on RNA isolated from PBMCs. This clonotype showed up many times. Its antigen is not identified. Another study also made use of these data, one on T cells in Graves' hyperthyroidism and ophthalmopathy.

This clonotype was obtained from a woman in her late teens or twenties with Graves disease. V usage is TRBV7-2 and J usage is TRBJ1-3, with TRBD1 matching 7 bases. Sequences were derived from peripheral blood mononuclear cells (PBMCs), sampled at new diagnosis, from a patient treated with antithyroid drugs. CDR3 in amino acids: CASSFQGGTSGNTIYF. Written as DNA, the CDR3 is TGTGCCAGCAGCTTCCAAGGGGGCACCTCTGGAAACACCATATATTTT.